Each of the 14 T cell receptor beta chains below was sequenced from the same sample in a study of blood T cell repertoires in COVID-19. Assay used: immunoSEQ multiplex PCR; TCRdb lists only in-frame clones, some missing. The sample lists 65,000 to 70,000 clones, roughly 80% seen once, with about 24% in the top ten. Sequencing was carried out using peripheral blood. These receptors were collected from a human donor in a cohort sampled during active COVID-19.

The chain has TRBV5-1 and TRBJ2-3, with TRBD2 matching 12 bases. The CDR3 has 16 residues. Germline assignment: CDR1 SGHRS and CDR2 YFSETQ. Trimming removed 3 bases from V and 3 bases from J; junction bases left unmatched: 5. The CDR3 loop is CASSSRLAGATDTQYF. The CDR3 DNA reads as TGCGCCAGCAGCTCGAGACTAGCGGGAGCAACAGATACGCAGTATTTT.

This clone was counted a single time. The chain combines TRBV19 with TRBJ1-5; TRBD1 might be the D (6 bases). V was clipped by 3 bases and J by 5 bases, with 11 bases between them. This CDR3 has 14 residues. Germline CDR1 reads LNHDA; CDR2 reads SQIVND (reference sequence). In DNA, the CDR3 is TGTGCCAGTAGTATTGTGGCAGGGGATCAGCCCCAGCATTTT. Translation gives CASSIVAGDQPQHF.

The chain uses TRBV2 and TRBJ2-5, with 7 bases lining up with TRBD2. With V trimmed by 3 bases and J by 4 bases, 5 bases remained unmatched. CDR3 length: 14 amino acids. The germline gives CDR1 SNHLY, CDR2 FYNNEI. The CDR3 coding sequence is TGTGCCAGCAGTGAGCGCGGGAGAGGAGAGACCCAGTACTTC. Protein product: CASSERGRGETQYF.

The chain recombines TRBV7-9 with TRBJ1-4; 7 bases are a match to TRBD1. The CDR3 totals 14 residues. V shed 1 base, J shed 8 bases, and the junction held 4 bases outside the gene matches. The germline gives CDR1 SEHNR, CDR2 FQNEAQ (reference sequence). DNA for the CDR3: TGTGCCAGCAGCTTAGGAGGGGGCGAAGAAAAACTGTTTTTT. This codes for CASSLGGGEEKLFF. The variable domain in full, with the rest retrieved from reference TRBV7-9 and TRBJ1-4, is DTGVSQNPRHKITKRGQNVTFRCDPISEHNRLYWYRQTLGQGPEFLTYFQNEAQLEKSRLLSDRFSAERPKGSFSTLEIQRTEQGDSAMYLCASSLGGGEEKLFFGSGTQLSVL.

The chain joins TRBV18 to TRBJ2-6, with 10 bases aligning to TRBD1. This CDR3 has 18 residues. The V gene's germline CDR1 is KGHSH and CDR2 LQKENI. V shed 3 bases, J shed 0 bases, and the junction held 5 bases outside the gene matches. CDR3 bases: TGTGCCAGCTCACCGATGACAGGGGGCATCTCTGGGGCCAACGTCCTGACTTTC. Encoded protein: CASSPMTGGISGANVLTF. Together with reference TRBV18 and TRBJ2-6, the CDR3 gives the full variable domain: NAGVMQNPRHLVRRRGQEARLRCSPMKGHSHVYWYRQLPEEGLKFMVYLQKENIIDESGMPKERFSAEFPKEGPSILRIQQVVRGDSAAYFCASSPMTGGISGANVLTFGAGSRLTVL.

CDR3 in amino acids: CASSVGPGVETQYF. CDR3 bases: TGTGCCAGCAGCGTAGGTCCGGGGGTGGAGACCCAGTACTTC. The chain combines TRBV9 with TRBJ2-5; TRBD2 is a possible D gene (6 bases). Germline CDR1 and CDR2: SGDLS and YYNGEE. V was clipped by 0 bases and J by 5 bases, with 11 bases between them. This CDR3 has 14 amino acids.

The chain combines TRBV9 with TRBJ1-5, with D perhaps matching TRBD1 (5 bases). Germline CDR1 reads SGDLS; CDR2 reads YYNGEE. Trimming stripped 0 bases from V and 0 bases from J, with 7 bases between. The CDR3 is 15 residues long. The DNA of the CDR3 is TGTGCCAGCAGCGTAGAGGGGTTTAGCAATCAGCCCCAGCATTTT. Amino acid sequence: CASSVEGFSNQPQHF.

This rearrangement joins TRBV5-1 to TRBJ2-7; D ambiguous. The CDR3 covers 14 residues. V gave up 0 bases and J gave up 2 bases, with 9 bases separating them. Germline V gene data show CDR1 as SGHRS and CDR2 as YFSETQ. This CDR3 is CASSLDSPTYEQYF. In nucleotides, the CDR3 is TGCGCCAGCAGCTTGGACAGTCCAACCTACGAGCAGTACTTC.

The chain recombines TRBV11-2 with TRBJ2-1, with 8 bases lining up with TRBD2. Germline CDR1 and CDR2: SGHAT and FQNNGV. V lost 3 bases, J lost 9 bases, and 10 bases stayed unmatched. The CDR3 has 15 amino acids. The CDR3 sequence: CASSFTGRAASEQFF. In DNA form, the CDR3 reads TGTGCCAGCAGCTTCACCGGGAGGGCCGCGAGTGAGCAGTTCTTC.

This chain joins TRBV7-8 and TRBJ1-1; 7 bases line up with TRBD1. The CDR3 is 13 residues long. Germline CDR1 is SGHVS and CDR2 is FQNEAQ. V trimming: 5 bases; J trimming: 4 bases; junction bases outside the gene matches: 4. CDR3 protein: CASSRTGVTEAFF. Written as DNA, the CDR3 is TGTGCCAGCAGCCGAACAGGGGTCACTGAAGCTTTCTTT.

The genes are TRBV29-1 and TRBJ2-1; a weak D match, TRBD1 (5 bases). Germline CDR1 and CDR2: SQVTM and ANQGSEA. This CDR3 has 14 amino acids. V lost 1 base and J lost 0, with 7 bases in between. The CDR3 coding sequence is TGCAGCGTTGAAGGGCAGGGCTCCTACAATGAGCAGTTCTTC. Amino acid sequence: CSVEGQGSYNEQFF.

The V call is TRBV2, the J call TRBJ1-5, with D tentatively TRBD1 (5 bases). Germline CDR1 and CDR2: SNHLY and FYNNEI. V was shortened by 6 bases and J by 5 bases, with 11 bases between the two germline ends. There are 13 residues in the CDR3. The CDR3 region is CASSGGGYQPQHF. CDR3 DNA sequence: TGTGCCAGCAGCGGGGGGGGGTATCAGCCCCAGCATTTT.

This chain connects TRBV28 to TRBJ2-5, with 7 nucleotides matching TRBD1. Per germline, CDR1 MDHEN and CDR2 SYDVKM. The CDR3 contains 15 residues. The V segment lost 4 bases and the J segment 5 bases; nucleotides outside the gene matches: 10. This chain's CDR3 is CASSSGQYPGETQYF. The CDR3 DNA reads TGTGCCAGCAGTTCGGGACAGTACCCCGGGGAGACCCAGTACTTC.

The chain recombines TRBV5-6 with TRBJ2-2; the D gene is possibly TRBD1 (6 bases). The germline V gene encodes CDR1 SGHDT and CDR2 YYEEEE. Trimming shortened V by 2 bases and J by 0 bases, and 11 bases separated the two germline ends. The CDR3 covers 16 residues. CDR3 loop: CASSLLPGANTGELFF. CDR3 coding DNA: TGTGCCAGCAGCTTACTGCCAGGGGCGAACACCGGGGAGCTGTTTTTT.